Listed below are T cell receptor beta chains from one sample, sequenced in a study of cytomegalovirus exposure and HLA in healthy donors. Libraries were prepared by immunoSEQ multiplex PCR; TCRdb keeps only in-frame clonotypes and omits some of them. This repertoire shows under 300,000 clones, 72% found once; its top ten account for 2% to 2.5%. Sequenced material: PBMCs. Receptors originate from a female donor in good health and CMV-seronegative. Each CDR3 is given with its conserved first and last residue. Fields, in order: clone size, V gene, J gene, D gene, CDR3 protein, CDR3 DNA. A D gene is named only where the DNA matches it firmly. A clone size is listed for some rows: how often the clone was seen (once, few, many), or a class if it is expanded.

>NA|TRBV27|TRBJ1-2|NA
CASSLDRGGVGGYTF
TGTGCCAGCAGTTTAGATCGTGGCGGGGTTGGTGGCTACACCTTC
>NA|TRBV7-6|TRBJ2-5|TRBD2
CASSLGLAGGLGETQYF
TGTGCCAGCAGCTTGGGACTAGCGGGAGGTTTAGGAGAGACCCAGTACTTC
>few|TRBV7-9|TRBJ2-7|NA
CSSSFRDNSYEQYF
TGTTCCAGCAGCTTCCGGGACAACTCCTACGAGCAGTACTTC
>once|TRBV5-4|TRBJ2-7|NA
CASSLGGLYEQYF
TGTGCCAGCAGCTTGGGAGGATTGTACGAGCAGTACTTC
>NA|TRBV28|TRBJ1-5|NA
CASSFYGGDHFQPQHF
TGTGCCAGCAGTTTTTACGGGGGGGATCATTTCCAGCCCCAGCATTTT
>NA|TRBV14|TRBJ2-3|TRBD2
CASSPSGSTDTQYF
TGTGCCAGCAGCCCTAGCGGGAGTACAGATACGCAGTATTTT
>NA|TRBV28|TRBJ1-1|NA
CASRGVTEAFF
TGTGCCAGCAGGGGAGTGACTGAAGCTTTCTTT
>NA|TRBV28|TRBJ1-1|TRBD1
CASTAPGGNTEAFF
TGTGCCAGCACCGCTCCAGGGGGCAACACTGAAGCTTTCTTT
>NA|TRBV19|TRBJ1-5|TRBD1
CASSTGQGSNQPQHF
TGTGCCAGTAGTACCGGACAGGGAAGCAATCAGCCCCAGCATTTT
>NA|TRBV5-1|TRBJ2-2|NA
CASSLDTGSGELFF
TGCGCCAGCAGCTTGGATACAGGGTCCGGGGAGCTGTTTTTT
>NA|TRBV30|TRBJ1-5|TRBD1
CALTGTGRNQPQHF
TGTGCCCTTACCGGGACAGGGCGCAATCAGCCCCAGCATTTT
>NA|TRBV7-2|TRBJ1-2|TRBD1
CASSLERTGNGYTF
TGTGCCAGCAGCTTAGAAAGGACAGGGAATGGCTACACCTTC
>NA|TRBV18|TRBJ1-2|TRBD1
CASSRGNRGDPYGYTF
TGTGCCAGTTCACGAGGAAACAGGGGCGATCCCTATGGCTACACCTTC
>NA|TRBV5-1|TRBJ2-5|TRBD2
CASSLKASGETQYF
TGCGCCAGCAGCTTGAAAGCTAGCGGAGAGACCCAGTACTTC
>NA|TRBV10-3|TRBJ1-3|TRBD1
CAISDILVDRAGNTIYF
TGTGCCATCAGTGATATTTTAGTTGACAGGGCTGGAAACACCATATATTTT
>NA|TRBV4-2|TRBJ2-7|TRBD1
CASSQAKGGTGTYEQYF
TGTGCCAGCAGCCAAGCGAAGGGTGGGACAGGAACCTACGAGCAGTACTTC
>NA|TRBV9|TRBJ2-1|TRBD2
CASRATSGSPNEQFF
TGTGCCAGCAGAGCCACTAGCGGGAGCCCCAATGAGCAGTTCTTC
>NA|TRBV6-5|TRBJ2-6|NA
CASRMRQPGANVLTF
TGTGCCAGCAGGATGCGACAGCCTGGGGCCAACGTCCTGACTTTC
>few|TRBV2|TRBJ1-2|TRBD1
CASIRDRISSNTF
TGTGCCAGTATTAGGGACAGGATAAGTTCTAACACCTTC
>once|TRBV11-2|TRBJ2-7|NA
CASSIETAYEQYF
TGTGCCAGCAGTATAGAAACAGCCTACGAGCAGTACTTC
>NA|TRBV5-1|TRBJ1-1|TRBD1
CASSPGTGGTEAFF
TGCGCCAGCAGCCCCGGGACAGGGGGCACTGAAGCTTTCTTT
>once|TRBV29-1|TRBJ2-5|TRBD2
CSVEVPGGRETQYF
TGCAGCGTTGAAGTCCCGGGAGGGCGGGAGACCCAGTACTTC
>once|TRBV6-6|TRBJ2-7|NA
CASSPRDMLYEQYF
TGTGCCAGCAGTCCCCGGGACATGCTCTACGAGCAGTACTTC
>few|TRBV11-1|TRBJ2-2|TRBD2
CASSPGLAGTGELFF
TGTGCCAGCAGCCCCGGACTAGCCGGCACCGGGGAGCTGTTTTTT
>few|TRBV28|TRBJ1-1|TRBD1
CASSLVPYRTGPNTEAFF
TGTGCCAGCAGTTTGGTCCCCTACCGGACAGGTCCGAACACTGAAGCTTTCTTT
>NA|TRBV19|TRBJ2-5|TRBD2
CASSHLAGGAETQYF
TGTGCCAGCAGCCATCTAGCGGGAGGCGCAGAGACCCAGTACTTC
>NA|TRBV29-1|TRBJ1-4|TRBD1
CSVGLDRLTEKLFF
TGCAGCGTTGGACTGGACAGGTTGACTGAAAAACTGTTTTTT
>NA|TRBV18|TRBJ2-3|NA
CASSPLAVPASTDTQYF
TGTGCCAGCTCACCACTGGCGGTCCCCGCTAGCACAGATACGCAGTATTTT
>once|TRBV4-1|TRBJ2-2|NA
CASSQVSVPSELFF
TGCGCCAGCAGCCAAGTCTCCGTCCCGTCGGAGCTGTTTTTT
>NA|TRBV11-2|TRBJ2-5|NA
CASSLDSAAGETQYF
TGTGCCAGCAGCTTAGATAGCGCGGCGGGAGAGACCCAGTACTTC
>few|TRBV15|TRBJ1-1|NA
CATSRDPGNTEAFF
TGTGCCACCAGCAGAGATCCAGGGAACACTGAAGCTTTCTTT
>NA|TRBV4-1|TRBJ2-1|TRBD1
CASSQWTGEVNEQFF
TGCGCCAGCAGCCAATGGACAGGGGAGGTCAATGAGCAGTTCTTC
>NA|TRBV2|TRBJ2-1|NA
CASRENNEQFF
TGTGCCAGCCGGGAGAACAATGAGCAGTTCTTC
>NA|TRBV4-2|TRBJ2-7|TRBD2
CASSQGLSYEQYF
TGTGCCAGCAGCCAGGGACTATCCTACGAGCAGTACTTC
>once|TRBV10-3|TRBJ1-1|NA
CATLGAGGTNTEAFF
TGTGCCACCCTCGGAGCTGGCGGAACTAACACTGAAGCTTTCTTT
>NA|TRBV11-2|TRBJ2-1|TRBD2
CASSLDRGLAGQNEQFF
TGTGCCAGCAGCTTAGATCGGGGACTAGCGGGACAGAATGAGCAGTTCTTC